The next 12 T cell receptor beta chains were all read from a single sample in a study of OX40 agonist ivuxolimab in advanced cancers. Some clones are missing from TCRdb's copy, which holds only in-frame ones; the method was immunoSEQ multiplex PCR. The table has under 40,000 clones, about 76% seen once; the top ten hold approximately 1.4%. The sequencing used CD4+ or CD8+ T cells sorted from blood, collected in a trial of the OX40 agonist ivuxolimab. The receptors shown here come from an adult with an advanced solid tumor such as melanoma, head and neck, liver or kidney cancer.

The V and J genes are TRBV7-9 and TRBJ2-4; D might be TRBD1 or TRBD2, each matching 5 bases. The germline gives CDR1 SEHNR, CDR2 FQNEAQ (reference sequence). This CDR3 region has 16 residues. V lost 5 bases to trimming and J lost 0 bases, with 14 bases between them. The DNA for the CDR3 is TGTGCCAGCAGCCCCCCCCGGGACCTAGCCAAAAACATTCAGTACTTC. Protein: CASSPPRDLAKNIQYF.

The chain employs TRBV5-1 and TRBJ2-7; D may be TRBD1 or TRBD2 (7 bases each). V was shortened by 4 bases and J by 6 bases, with 20 bases between the two germline ends. The germline V gene has CDR1 SGHRS and CDR2 YFSETQ. The CDR3 runs to 15 residues. The CDR3 reads CASSPVTGRVGEQYF. The DNA of the CDR3 is TGCGCCAGCAGCCCCGTGACAGGGAGGGTAGGCGAGCAGTACTTC.

The chain carries TRBV5-8 and TRBJ2-2; 7 bases fit TRBD1. The CDR3 loop spans 16 amino acids. Trimming took 0 bases from V and 4 from J; bases not matched to a gene: 6. CDR1 is SGHTS, CDR2 YDEGEE, per germline. This CDR3 is CASSLVGAGGTGELFF. The DNA for the CDR3 is TGTGCCAGCAGCTTGGTCGGGGCAGGGGGCACCGGGGAGCTGTTTTTT.

V and J are TRBV5-1 and TRBJ1-5; 8 nucleotides line up with TRBD1. The V and J ends lost 4 bases and 4 bases, in that order; junction bases with no gene match: 7. Germline loops: CDR1 SGHRS, CDR2 YFSETQ. CDR3 length equals 15 residues. The CDR3 loop reads CASSEGTGPNQPQHF. The CDR3 DNA follows: TGCGCCAGCAGCGAGGGGACAGGCCCAAATCAGCCCCAGCATTTT.

The rearrangement uses TRBV11-3 and TRBJ2-3; D is possibly TRBD1 or TRBD2 (5 bases each). Germline V gene data show CDR1 as SGHNT and CDR2 as YENEEA. V was trimmed by 5 bases and J by 3 bases, leaving 12 bases between them. The CDR3 sequence is 14 residues long. CDR3: CASSRGGVTDTQYF. For the CDR3, the DNA is TGTGCCAGCAGCCGTGGGGGAGTAACAGATACGCAGTATTTT.

The V and J genes are TRBV5-4 and TRBJ2-3; D ambiguous. Germline V gives CDR1 SGHNT, CDR2 YYREEE (reference sequence). Trimming pared 0 bases from V and 2 bases from J, leaving 10 bases between. The CDR3 contains 15 residues. The CDR3: CASSLGVESTDTQYF. CDR3 coding DNA: TGTGCCAGCAGCTTGGGTGTAGAATCCACAGATACGCAGTATTTT.

This chain joins TRBV18 and TRBJ2-3; 9 bases are shared with TRBD2. Germline-derived CDR1 and CDR2 are KGHSH and LQKENI. Germline trimming cut 6 bases from V and 0 bases from J; bases unmatched to any gene: 13. The length of the CDR3 is 18 residues. The CDR3 DNA is TGTGCCAGCTCCCCCCTCGGCCCTAGCGGGGTCAGCACAGATACGCAGTATTTT. Translated, it gives CASSPLGPSGVSTDTQYF.

The chain joins TRBV5-5 to TRBJ2-5; 11 bases align to TRBD1. Germline V gives CDR1 SGHKS, CDR2 YYEKEE (reference sequence). CDR3 length: 14 residues. V shed 3 bases and J 4 bases; nucleotides not matched to a gene: 2. Here the CDR3 reads CASSSGQGGETQYF. As DNA, the CDR3 is TGTGCCAGCAGCTCGGGACAGGGGGGAGAGACCCAGTACTTC.

This sequence joins TRBV10-1 and TRBJ2-3; 10 positions agree with TRBD2. CDR1 is WNHNN and CDR2 is SYGVQD in the germline V gene (reference sequence). V shed 3 bases, J shed 4 bases, and the junction held 13 bases outside the gene matches. This CDR3 contains 18 residues. In DNA, the CDR3 is TGCGCCAGCAGTGAAAAGCGGGGGGGAAGGACTGTCTCAGATACGCAGTATTTT. The encoded protein is CASSEKRGGRTVSDTQYF.

The gene calls are TRBV4-2 and TRBJ1-5; no clear D gene. The germline gives CDR1 LGHNA, CDR2 YNFKEQ. V was clipped by 1 base and J by 5 bases, with 6 bases between them. This CDR3 is 13 amino acids long. CDR3 protein: CASSQGSDQPQHF. CDR3 DNA sequence: TGTGCCAGCAGCCAAGGGTCCGATCAGCCCCAGCATTTT.

This clone is medium-sized within its sample. This chain joins TRBV6-4 and TRBJ1-1; D unresolved. Germline V gene data show CDR1 as MRHNA and CDR2 as SNTAGT. The CDR3 sequence is 14 residues long. Trimming shortened V by 4 bases and J by 11 bases, and 20 bases separated the two germline ends. The CDR3 nucleotides are TGTGCCAGCAGTGCGTCCCCCTCCGGGATAGGGGCTTTCTTT. Protein sequence: CASSASPSGIGAFF.

The chain has TRBV6-5 and TRBJ2-7; D may be TRBD1 or TRBD2 (5 bases each). Trimming shortened V by 7 bases and J by 3 bases, and 7 bases separated the two germline ends. CDR1 is MNHEY and CDR2 is SVGAGI in the germline V gene. The CDR3 is 11 residues long. The CDR3 region is CASKRGYEQYF. The CDR3 DNA reads TGTGCCAGCAAGAGGGGCTACGAGCAGTACTTC.